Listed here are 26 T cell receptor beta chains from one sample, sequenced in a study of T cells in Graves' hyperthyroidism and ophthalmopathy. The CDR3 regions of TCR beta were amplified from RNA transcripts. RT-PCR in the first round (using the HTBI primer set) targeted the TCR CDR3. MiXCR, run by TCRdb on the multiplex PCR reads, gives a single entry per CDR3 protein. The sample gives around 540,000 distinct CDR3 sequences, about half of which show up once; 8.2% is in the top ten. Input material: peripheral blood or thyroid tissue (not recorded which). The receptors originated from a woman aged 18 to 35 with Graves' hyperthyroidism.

CDR3 sequence (DNA): TGTGCCAGCGGAAGAGACAGCCATAACACTGAAGCTTTCTTT. It translates to CASGRDSHNTEAFF. The V gene is TRBV2, the J gene TRBJ1-1; D might be TRBD1 (5 bases). Per germline, CDR1 SNHLY and CDR2 FYNNEI. The V end was cut by 8 bases, the J end by 2 bases, with 15 bases between. CDR3 length equals 14 residues.

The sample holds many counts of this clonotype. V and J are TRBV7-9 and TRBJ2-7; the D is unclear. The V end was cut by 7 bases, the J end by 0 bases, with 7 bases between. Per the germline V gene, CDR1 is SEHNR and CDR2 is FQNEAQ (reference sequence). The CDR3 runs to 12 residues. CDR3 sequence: CASTRYSYEQYF. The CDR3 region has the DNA TGTGCCAGCACCCGGTACTCCTACGAGCAGTACTTC.

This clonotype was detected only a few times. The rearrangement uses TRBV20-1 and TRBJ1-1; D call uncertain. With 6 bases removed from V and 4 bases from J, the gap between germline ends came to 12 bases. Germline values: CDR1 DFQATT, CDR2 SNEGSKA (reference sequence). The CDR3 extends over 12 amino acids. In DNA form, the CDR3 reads TGCAGTGCCGGCCGGCTGGTCACTGAAGCTTTCTTT. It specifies CSAGRLVTEAFF.

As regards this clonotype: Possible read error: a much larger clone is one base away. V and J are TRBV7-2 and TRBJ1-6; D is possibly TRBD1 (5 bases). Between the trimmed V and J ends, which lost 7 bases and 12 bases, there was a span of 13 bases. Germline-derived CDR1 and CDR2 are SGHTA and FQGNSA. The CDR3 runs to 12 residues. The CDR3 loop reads CASIQGDGPLHF. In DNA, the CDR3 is TGTGCCAGCATCCAGGGTGATGGACCCCTCCACTTT. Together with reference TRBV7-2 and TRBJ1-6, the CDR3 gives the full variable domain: GAGVSQSPSNKVTEKGKDVELRCDPISGHTALYWYRQSLGQGLEFLIYFQGNSAPDKSGLPSDRFSAERTGGSVSTLTIQRTQQEDSAVYLCASIQGDGPLHFGNGTRLTVT.

CDR3 sequence: CASSSGQKTNYGYTF. The CDR3 region has the DNA TGTGCCAGCAGCTCGGGACAGAAGACTAACTATGGCTACACCTTC. The rearrangement uses TRBV25-1 and TRBJ1-2; 7 bases fit TRBD1. There are 15 residues in the CDR3. The V gene end was trimmed by 6 bases and the J gene end by 0 bases; junction bases not matched to a gene: 7. CDR1 MGHDK and CDR2 SYGVNS come from the germline V gene.

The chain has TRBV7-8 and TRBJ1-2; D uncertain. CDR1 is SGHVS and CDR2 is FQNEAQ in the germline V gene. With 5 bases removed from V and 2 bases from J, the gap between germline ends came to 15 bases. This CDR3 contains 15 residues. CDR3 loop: CASSPRQAINYGYTF. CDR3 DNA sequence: TGTGCCAGCAGCCCCCGTCAGGCCATCAACTATGGCTACACCTTC.

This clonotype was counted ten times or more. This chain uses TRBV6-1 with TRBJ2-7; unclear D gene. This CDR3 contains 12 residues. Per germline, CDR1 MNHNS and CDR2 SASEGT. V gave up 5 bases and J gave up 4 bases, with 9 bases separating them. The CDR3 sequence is CASSPNRYEQYF. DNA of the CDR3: TGTGCCAGCAGTCCCAACCGTTACGAGCAGTACTTC.

CDR3: CAWSVGTGNQPQHF. The CDR3 DNA sequence: TGTGCCTGGAGTGTTGGGACGGGTAATCAGCCCCAGCATTTT. The chain couples TRBV25-1 to TRBJ1-5; possibly TRBD1 for D (5 bases). Germline V gives CDR1 MGHDK, CDR2 SYGVNS. The CDR3 totals 14 residues. V lost 11 bases, J lost 4 bases, and 18 bases lay in between.

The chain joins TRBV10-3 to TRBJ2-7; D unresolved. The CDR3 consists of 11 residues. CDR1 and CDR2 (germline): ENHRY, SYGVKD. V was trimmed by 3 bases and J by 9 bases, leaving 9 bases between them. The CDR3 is CAISDLLGQYF. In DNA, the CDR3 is TGTGCCATCAGTGACCTCCTTGGGCAGTACTTC.

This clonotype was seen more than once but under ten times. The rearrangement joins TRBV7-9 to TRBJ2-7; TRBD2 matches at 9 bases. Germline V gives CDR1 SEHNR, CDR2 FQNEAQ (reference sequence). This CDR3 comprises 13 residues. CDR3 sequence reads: CASLREGSYEQYF. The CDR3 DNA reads TGTGCTTCTCTGCGGGAGGGCTCCTACGAGCAGTACTTC.

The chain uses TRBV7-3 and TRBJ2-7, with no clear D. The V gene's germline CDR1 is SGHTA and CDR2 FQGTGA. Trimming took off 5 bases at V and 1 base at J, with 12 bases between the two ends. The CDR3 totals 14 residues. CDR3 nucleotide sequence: TGTGCCAGCAGCAAAGGCCACGGATCCTACGAGCAGTACTTC. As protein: CASSKGHGSYEQYF.

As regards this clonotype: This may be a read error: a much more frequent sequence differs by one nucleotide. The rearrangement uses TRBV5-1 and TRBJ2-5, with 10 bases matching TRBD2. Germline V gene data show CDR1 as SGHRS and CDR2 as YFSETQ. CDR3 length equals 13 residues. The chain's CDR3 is CSASGGTQETQYF. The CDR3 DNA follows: TGCAGCGCTAGCGGGGGCACCCAAGAGACCCAGTACTTC.

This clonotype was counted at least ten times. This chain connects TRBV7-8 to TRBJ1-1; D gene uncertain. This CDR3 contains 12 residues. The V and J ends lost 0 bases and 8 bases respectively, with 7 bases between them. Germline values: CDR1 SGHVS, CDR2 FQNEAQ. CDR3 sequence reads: CASSLAGQEAFF. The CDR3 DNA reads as TGTGCCAGCAGCTTAGCGGGTCAGGAAGCTTTCTTT.

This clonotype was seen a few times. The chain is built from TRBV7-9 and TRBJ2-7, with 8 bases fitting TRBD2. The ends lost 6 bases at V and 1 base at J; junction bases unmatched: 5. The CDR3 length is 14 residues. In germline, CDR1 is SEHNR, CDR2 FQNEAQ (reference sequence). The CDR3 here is CASRSGGPSYEQYF. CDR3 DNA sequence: TGTGCCAGCAGATCGGGAGGGCCGTCCTACGAGCAGTACTTC.

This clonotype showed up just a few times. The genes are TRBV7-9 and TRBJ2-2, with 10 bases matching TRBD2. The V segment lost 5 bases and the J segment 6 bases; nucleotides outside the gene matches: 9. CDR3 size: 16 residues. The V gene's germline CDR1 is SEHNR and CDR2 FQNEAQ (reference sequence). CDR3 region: CASSRQASGSSGELFF. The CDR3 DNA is TGTGCCAGCAGCCGCCAGGCTAGCGGGAGTTCCGGGGAGCTGTTTTTT. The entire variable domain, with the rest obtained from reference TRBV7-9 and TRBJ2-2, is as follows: DTGVSQNPRHKITKRGQNVTFRCDPISEHNRLYWYRQTLGQGPEFLTYFQNEAQLEKSRLLSDRFSAERPKGSFSTLEIQRTEQGDSAMYLCASSRQASGSSGELFFGEGSRLTVL.

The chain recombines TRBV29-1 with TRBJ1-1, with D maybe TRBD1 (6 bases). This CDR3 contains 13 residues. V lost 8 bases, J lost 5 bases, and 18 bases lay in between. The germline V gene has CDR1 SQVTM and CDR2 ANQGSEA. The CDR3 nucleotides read TGCAGCTTGATACAGGGAAGTCGGACTGAAGCTTTCTTT. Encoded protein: CSLIQGSRTEAFF.

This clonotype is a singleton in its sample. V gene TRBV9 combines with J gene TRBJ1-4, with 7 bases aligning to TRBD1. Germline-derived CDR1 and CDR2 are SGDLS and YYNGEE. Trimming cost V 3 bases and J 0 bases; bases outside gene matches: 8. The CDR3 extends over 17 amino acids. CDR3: CASSAETGLATNEKLFF. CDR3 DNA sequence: TGTGCCAGCAGCGCCGAGACAGGGCTTGCAACTAATGAAAAACTGTTTTTT.

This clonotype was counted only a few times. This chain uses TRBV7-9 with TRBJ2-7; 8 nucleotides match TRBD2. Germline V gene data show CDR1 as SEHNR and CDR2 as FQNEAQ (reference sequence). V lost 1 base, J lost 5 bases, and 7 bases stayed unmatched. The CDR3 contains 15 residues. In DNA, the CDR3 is TGTGCCAGCAGCTTAGTACCGGGAGGGCCTGACGAGCAGTACTTC. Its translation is CASSLVPGGPDEQYF.

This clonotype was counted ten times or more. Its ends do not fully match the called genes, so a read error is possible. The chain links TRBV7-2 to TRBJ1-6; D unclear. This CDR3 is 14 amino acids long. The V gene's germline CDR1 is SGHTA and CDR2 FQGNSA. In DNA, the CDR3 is TGCGCCAGCAGCCAGGTTTCTGGGGATTCACCCCTCCACTTT. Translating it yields CASSQVSGDSPLHF.

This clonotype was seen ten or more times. The CDR3 sequence: CASRRGHGNSPLHF. CDR3 nucleotide sequence: TGTGCCAGCAGACGCGGACACGGGAATTCACCCCTCCACTTT. The chain is built from TRBV12-3 or TRBV12-4 and TRBJ1-6; possible D gene TRBD1, 5 bases. V lost 6 bases and J 7 bases, leaving 13 bases between the germline ends. This CDR3 spans 14 amino acids.

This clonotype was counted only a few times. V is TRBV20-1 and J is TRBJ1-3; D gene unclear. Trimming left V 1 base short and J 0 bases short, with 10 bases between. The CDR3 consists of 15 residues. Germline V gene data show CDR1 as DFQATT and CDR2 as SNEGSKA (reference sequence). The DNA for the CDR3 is TGCAGTGCTAGAGCGGACGTTCTCTCTGGAAACACCATATATTTT. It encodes CSARADVLSGNTIYF.

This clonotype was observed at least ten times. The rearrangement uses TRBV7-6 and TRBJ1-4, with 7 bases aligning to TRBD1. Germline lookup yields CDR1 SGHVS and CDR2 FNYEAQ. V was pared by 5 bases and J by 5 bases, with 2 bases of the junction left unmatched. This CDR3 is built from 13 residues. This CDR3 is CASSDRENEKLFF. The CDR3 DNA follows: TGTGCCAGCAGCGACAGGGAAAATGAAAAACTGTTTTTT.

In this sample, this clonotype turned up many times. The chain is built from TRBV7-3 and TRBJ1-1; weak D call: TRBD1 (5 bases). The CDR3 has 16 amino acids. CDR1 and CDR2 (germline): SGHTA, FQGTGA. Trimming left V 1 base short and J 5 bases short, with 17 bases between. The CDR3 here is CASSLIPGRARTEAFF. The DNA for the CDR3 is TGTGCCAGCAGCTTAATCCCCGGCAGGGCTCGTACTGAAGCTTTCTTT.

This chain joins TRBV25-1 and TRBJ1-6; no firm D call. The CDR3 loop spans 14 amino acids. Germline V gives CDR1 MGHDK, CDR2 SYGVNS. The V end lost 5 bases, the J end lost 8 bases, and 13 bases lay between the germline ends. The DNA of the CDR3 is TGTGCCAGCAGTTCTCTCCTCACGGATTCACCCCTCCACTTT. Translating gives CASSSLLTDSPLHF.

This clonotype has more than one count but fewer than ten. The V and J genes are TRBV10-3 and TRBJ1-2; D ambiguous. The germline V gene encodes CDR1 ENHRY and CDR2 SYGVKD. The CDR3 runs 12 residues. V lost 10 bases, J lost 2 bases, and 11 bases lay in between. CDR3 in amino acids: CASIIPNYGYTF. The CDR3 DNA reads TGTGCCAGCATAATCCCCAACTATGGCTACACCTTC.

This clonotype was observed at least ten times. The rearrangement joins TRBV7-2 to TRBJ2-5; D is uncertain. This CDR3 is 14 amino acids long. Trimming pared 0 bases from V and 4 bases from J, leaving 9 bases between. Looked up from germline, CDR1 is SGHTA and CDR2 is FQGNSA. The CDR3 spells CASSLAVLGETQYF. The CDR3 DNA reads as TGTGCCAGCAGCTTAGCGGTCCTGGGAGAGACCCAGTACTTC.